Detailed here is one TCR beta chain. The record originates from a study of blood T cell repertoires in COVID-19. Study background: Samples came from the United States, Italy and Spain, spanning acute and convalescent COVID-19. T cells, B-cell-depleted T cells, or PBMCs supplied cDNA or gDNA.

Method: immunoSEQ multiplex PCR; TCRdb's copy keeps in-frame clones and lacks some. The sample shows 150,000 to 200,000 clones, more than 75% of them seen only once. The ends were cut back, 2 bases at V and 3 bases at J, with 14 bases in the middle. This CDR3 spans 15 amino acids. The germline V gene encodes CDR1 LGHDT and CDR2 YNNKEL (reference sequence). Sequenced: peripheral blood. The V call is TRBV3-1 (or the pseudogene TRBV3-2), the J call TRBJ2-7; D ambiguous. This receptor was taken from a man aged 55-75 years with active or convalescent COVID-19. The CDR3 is CASSQSDWFNYEQYF. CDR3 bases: TGTGCCAGCAGCCAATCCGACTGGTTCAACTACGAGCAGTACTTC.